This T cell receptor beta chain was captured in a study of blood T cell repertoires in COVID-19. Study-level background: Whether acute or convalescent, the COVID-19 samples came from the United States, Italy and Spain.

In the original analysis: It was from reference gene primer amplification that nucleated cell counts were estimated. Some clones are missing from TCRdb's copy, which holds only in-frame ones; the method was immunoSEQ multiplex PCR. The V and J calls and the clone size are those of that table, but D and trimming were determined from the DNA. The data show some 250,000 clones, about 90% seen once. The source material was peripheral blood. The clonotype was recovered from a woman under 40 who had recovered from COVID-19.

The DNA of the CDR3 is TGTGCCAGCAGCCCCCCGGCCCAGGGGCTCACCTACGAGCAGTACTTC. Translated, it gives CASSPPAQGLTYEQYF. The genes are TRBV6-2 or TRBV6-3 and TRBJ2-7; TRBD1 is a possible D gene (6 bases). CDR1 is MNHEY and CDR2 is SVGEGT in the germline V gene. Trimming stripped 6 bases from V and 2 bases from J, with 20 bases between. CDR3 length: 16 amino acids.